The clone carrying this T cell receptor (beta chain) was counted a few times. Its matching antigen is unknown. The record originates from a study of CD8 T cells in ankylosing spondylitis. Germline CDR1 and CDR2: LGHDT and YNNKEL (reference sequence). V was clipped by 4 bases and J by 6 bases, with 15 bases between them. The CDR3 is made up of 14 amino acids. Findings of the study overall: A motif of seven or eight highly homologous TCR beta variants was seen as apparently characteristic of ankylosing spondylitis blood. The study looked at matched synovial fluid samples from ankylosing spondylitis patients. Disease-linked clones were reported to be significantly enriched there. Earlier studies detected some motif variants in reactive arthritis synovial fluid and blood.

Making use of molecular barcodes, quantitative 5'-RACE generated TCR beta libraries. TCRdb independently ran MiXCR on the 5' RACE reads; one entry per CDR3 protein. The top ten hold more than 7% of the sample, which has around 300,000 distinct CDR3 sequences, 11% seen once. The material sequenced was blood, either unsorted or a sorted T cell fraction (not recorded which). The receptor's source is a female donor with ankylosing spondylitis or in good health (not recorded which). The gene calls are TRBV3-1 and TRBJ1-2; possibly TRBD1 for D (5 bases). In nucleotides, the CDR3 is TGTGCCAGCAGCCCCCCCGGGGGTTTGCATGGCTACACCTTC. Protein product: CASSPPGGLHGYTF.